The TCR beta chain under discussion was sequenced for a study of blood T cell repertoires in COVID-19. Study at large: Sites across the United States, Italy and Spain contributed samples from acute and convalescent COVID-19. Nucleic acid was either cDNA or gDNA, and it came from T cells, B-cell-depleted T cells, or PBMCs.

Germline CDR1 and CDR2: SQVTM and ANQGSEA. V was shortened by 4 bases and J by 7 bases, with 5 bases between the two germline ends. The CDR3 runs 10 residues. As processed by the authors: For nucleated cells, counts were estimated from reference gene primer amplification. Libraries were prepared by immunoSEQ multiplex PCR; TCRdb keeps only in-frame clonotypes and omits some of them. The DNA gave D and trimming, while V, J and clone size come from that table. This sample has about 260,000 clones, with approximately 82% found just once. Sequencing was done on a sample of peripheral blood. This receptor was obtained from a woman older than 75 with acute or convalescent COVID-19. V usage is TRBV29-1 and J usage is TRBJ2-1; D not certain. The CDR3 region has the DNA TGCAGCGTTGGAGTAAATGAGCAGTTCTTC. Its translation is CSVGVNEQFF.